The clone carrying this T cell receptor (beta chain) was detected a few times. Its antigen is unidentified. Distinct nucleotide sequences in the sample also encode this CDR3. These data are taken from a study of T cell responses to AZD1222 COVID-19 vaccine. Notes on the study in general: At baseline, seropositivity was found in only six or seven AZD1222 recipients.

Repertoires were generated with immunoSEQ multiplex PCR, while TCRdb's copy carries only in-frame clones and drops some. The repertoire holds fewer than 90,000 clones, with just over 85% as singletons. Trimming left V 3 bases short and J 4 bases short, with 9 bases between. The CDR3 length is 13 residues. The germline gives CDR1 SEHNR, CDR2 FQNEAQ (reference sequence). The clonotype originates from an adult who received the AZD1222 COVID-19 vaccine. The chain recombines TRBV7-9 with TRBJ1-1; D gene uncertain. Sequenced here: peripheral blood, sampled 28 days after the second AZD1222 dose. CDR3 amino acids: CASSLEGGTEAFF. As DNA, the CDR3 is TGTGCCAGCAGCTTGGAGGGTGGCACTGAAGCTTTCTTT.